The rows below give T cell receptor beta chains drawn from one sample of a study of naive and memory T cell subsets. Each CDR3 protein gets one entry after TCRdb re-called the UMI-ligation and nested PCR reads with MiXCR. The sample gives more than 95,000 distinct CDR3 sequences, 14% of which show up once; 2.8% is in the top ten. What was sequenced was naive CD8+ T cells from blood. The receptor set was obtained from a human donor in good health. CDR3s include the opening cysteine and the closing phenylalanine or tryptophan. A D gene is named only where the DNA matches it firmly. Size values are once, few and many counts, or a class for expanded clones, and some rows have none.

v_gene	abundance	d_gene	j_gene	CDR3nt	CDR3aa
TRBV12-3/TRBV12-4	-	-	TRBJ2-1	TGTGCCAGCAGTCGTGGGGGTTATGAGCAGTTCTTC	CASSRGGYEQFF
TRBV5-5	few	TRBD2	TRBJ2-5	TGTGCCAGCAGCTTGTCCCCTAGCGGGGAAGAGACCCAGTACTTC	CASSLSPSGEETQYF
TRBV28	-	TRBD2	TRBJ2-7	TGTGCCAGCAGTTTACCATCTAGCGGGGGGCCCTTCACCTACGAGCAGTACTTC	CASSLPSSGGPFTYEQYF
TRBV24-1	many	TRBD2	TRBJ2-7	TGTGCCACCAGTGATCCGGGACTAGCGGGATCCTACGAGCAGTACTTC	CATSDPGLAGSYEQYF
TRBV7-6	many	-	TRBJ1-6	TGTGCCAGCAGCCAAACAGCACCCTCCTATAATTCACCCCTCCACTTT	CASSQTAPSYNSPLHF
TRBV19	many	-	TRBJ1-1	TGTGCCAGTAGTATTTGGCGGGGGGAGGAGAACACTGAAGCTTTCTTT	CASSIWRGEENTEAFF
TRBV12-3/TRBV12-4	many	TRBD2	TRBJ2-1	TGTGCCAGCAGTCCCCGGGGGGAGTCCTACAATGAGCAGTTCTTC	CASSPRGESYNEQFF
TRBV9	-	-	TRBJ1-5	TGTGCCAGCAGCGTAGGGGACGGGTGGCCCCAGCATTTT	CASSVGDGWPQHF
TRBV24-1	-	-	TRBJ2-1	TGTGCCACCAGAGGGGCGGGCAGAAGCAATGAGCAGTTCTTC	CATRGAGRSNEQFF
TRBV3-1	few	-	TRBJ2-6	TGTGCCAGCAAAGGGGCTGGGGCCAACGTCCTGACTTTC	CASKGAGANVLTF
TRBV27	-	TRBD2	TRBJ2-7	TGTGCCAGCAGAGTAGCGGGAGGGCGGGAGCAGTACTTC	CASRVAGGREQYF
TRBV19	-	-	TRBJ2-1	TGTGCCAGTAGTATGGGGCAGACTAGCTACAATGAGCAGTTCTTC	CASSMGQTSYNEQFF
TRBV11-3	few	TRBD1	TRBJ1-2	TGTGCCAGCAGCGGTCGACAGGGGAGGGATGGCTACACCTTC	CASSGRQGRDGYTF
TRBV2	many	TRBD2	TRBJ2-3	TGTGCCAGCGCGGGAGCGACGACTAGCACAGATACGCAGTATTTT	CASAGATTSTDTQYF
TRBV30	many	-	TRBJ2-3	TGTGCCTGGAGTTCCACAGATACGCAGTATTTT	CAWSSTDTQYF
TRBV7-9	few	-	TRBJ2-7	TGTGCCAGCAGCTCGAGGCGGGATATCTCCTACGAGCAGTACTTC	CASSSRRDISYEQYF
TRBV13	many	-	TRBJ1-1	TGTGCCAGCAGCCACATCGGACCGACTGAAGCTTTCTTT	CASSHIGPTEAFF
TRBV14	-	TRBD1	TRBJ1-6	TGTGCCAGCAGCCAAGGCAGGGGGTTGGCTAATTCACCCCTCCACTTT	CASSQGRGLANSPLHF
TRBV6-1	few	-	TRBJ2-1	TGTGCCAGCAGTGTTAACAGGTACTACAATGAGCAGTTCTTC	CASSVNRYYNEQFF
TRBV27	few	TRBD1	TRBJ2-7	TGTGCCAGCAGCCCGACAGGGGCCCACGAGCAGTACTTC	CASSPTGAHEQYF
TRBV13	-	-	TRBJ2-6	TGTGCCTGTCCGACGAGCTCTGGGGCCAACGTCCTGACTTTC	CACPTSSGANVLTF
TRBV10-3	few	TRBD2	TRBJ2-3	TGTGCCATCAGTCAAGACGGACTAGCGGGAGGAAGGTATACGCAGTATTTT	CAISQDGLAGGRYTQYF
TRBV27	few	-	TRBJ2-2	TGTGCCAGCAGCACCGGGGCCAAGGTGGGGGAGCTGTTTTTT	CASSTGAKVGELFF